This T cell receptor beta chain was observed in a study of blood T cell repertoires in COVID-19. For the study at large: The samples span acute and convalescent COVID-19 from the United States, Italy and Spain. PBMCs, B-cell-depleted T cells, or T cells provided the cDNA or gDNA that made up the material.

Original handling: Nucleated cell counts were estimated from reference gene primer amplification. Measured with immunoSEQ multiplex PCR; TCRdb has only the in-frame clones, and not every one. V, J and clone size were drawn from that table, and D and trimming were deduced from the DNA. The data show around 180,000 clones, approximately 85% seen once. The CDR3 has 14 amino acids. The V gene's germline CDR1 is MNHNY and CDR2 SVGAGI (reference sequence). J gave up 2 bases and V 6 bases, and 4 bases lay outside the gene matches. This clonotype was obtained from a man aged 80 or over with COVID-19, enrolled during active disease. The rearrangement joins TRBV6-6 to TRBJ1-2, with 9 nucleotides matching TRBD1. The specimen sequenced was peripheral blood. CDR3 residues: CASRGTGSNYGYTF. Written as DNA, the CDR3 is TGTGCCAGCAGAGGGACAGGGTCCAACTATGGCTACACCTTC.